One sample yielded the 30 T cell receptor beta chains listed below, sequenced in a study of blood T cell repertoires in COVID-19 (dated by TCRdb to the early 2020s). Libraries were made using the immunoSEQ multiplex PCR assay. Drawn from immuneACCESS, this table holds only the in-frame rearrangements with V and J called that TCRdb kept. Clones are partly lost; checked studies trace under half to an unresolved V gene and leave the rest unexplained. This sample is represented by 200,000 to 250,000 clones; approximately 80% of them were singletons. The top ten hold roughly a tenth of the sample. Sequenced material: peripheral blood. These TCRs come from a woman aged 80 or older with COVID-19, enrolled during active disease.

The chain is built from TRBV9 and TRBJ1-2; perhaps TRBD1 as D (6 bases). Germline CDR1 reads SGDLS; CDR2 reads YYNGEE. This CDR3 region has 14 residues. V dropped 3 bases and J dropped 7 bases, with 16 bases sitting between them. CDR3 loop: CASSAHEGVGGYTF. The CDR3 nucleotides are TGTGCCAGCAGCGCCCATGAGGGGGTGGGTGGCTACACCTTC.

V usage is TRBV6-6 and J usage is TRBJ1-1; no clear D gene. The CDR3 contains 13 residues. V was pared by 2 bases and J by 4 bases, with 8 bases between. Germline CDR1 and CDR2: MNHNY and SVGAGI (reference sequence). The CDR3 nucleotides are TGTGCCAGCAGTTACGGAGTGTCCACTGAAGCTTTCTTT. Its protein is CASSYGVSTEAFF.

The rearrangement joins TRBV6-5 to TRBJ2-7; a weak D match, TRBD1 (6 bases). The germline V and J ends were trimmed by 6 bases and 7 bases, with 22 bases remaining between them. The CDR3 has 15 amino acids. The germline gives CDR1 MNHEY, CDR2 SVGAGI. The CDR3 sequence: CASSSDWQGLGEQYV. CDR3 sequence (DNA): TGTGCCAGCAGCTCCGACTGGCAGGGGTTAGGGGAGCAGTACGTC.

Here the CDR3 reads CASSLFSQGQGEAFF. CDR3 coding DNA: TGTGCCAGCAGCTTATTTAGCCAGGGGCAGGGTGAAGCTTTCTTT. The chain uses TRBV7-3 and TRBJ1-1; possibly TRBD1 for D (6 bases). The V and J ends lost 2 bases and 7 bases respectively, with 17 bases between them. The CDR3 length is 15 residues. Germline CDR1 is SGHTA and CDR2 is FQGTGA.

The chain recombines TRBV25-1 with TRBJ1-3, with D uncertain. V was trimmed by 2 bases and J by 1 base, leaving 6 bases between them. The CDR3 is 14 residues long. Germline V lookup: CDR1 MGHDK, CDR2 SYGVNS. The CDR3 reads CASSEAESGNTIYF. The CDR3 coding sequence is TGTGCCAGCAGTGAAGCGGAGTCTGGAAACACCATATATTTT. The full variable domain, completed using reference TRBV25-1 and TRBJ1-3, is EADIYQTPRYLVIGTGKKITLECSQTMGHDKMYWYQQDPGMELHLIHYSYGVNSTEKGDLSSESTVSRIRTEHFPLTLESARPSHTSQYLCASSEAESGNTIYFGEGSWLTVV.

DNA for the CDR3: TGTGCCAGTAGTATCTACACGTGGACTAGCCGCACAGATACGCAGTATTTT. Its translation is CASSIYTWTSRTDTQYF. V usage is TRBV19 and J usage is TRBJ2-3; TRBD2 matches 8 bases. V dropped 3 bases and J dropped 1; count of bases not matched to a gene: 9. The CDR3 contains 17 residues. CDR1 and CDR2 (germline): LNHDA, SQIVND (reference sequence). The full variable domain, its missing parts supplied by reference TRBV19 and TRBJ2-3, is DGGITQSPKYLFRKEGQNVTLSCEQNLNHDAMYWYRQDPGQGLRLIYYSQIVNDFQKGDIAEGYSVSREKKESFPLTVTSAQKNPTAFYLCASSIYTWTSRTDTQYFGPGTRLTVL.

V is TRBV7-2 and J is TRBJ2-2; the D gene is possibly TRBD2 (6 bases). This CDR3 has 16 residues. V was cut by 1 base and J by 6 bases, with 15 bases left in between. Germline V CDR1 and CDR2: SGHTA, FQGNSA. In nucleotides, the CDR3 is TGTGCCAGCAGCTTAGAGACTAGTAACCCTCCCGGGGAGCTGTTTTTT. This gives the protein CASSLETSNPPGELFF. The variable domain in full, completed from reference TRBV7-2 and TRBJ2-2, reads GAGVSQSPSNKVTEKGKDVELRCDPISGHTALYWYRQSLGQGLEFLIYFQGNSAPDKSGLPSDRFSAERTGGSVSTLTIQRTQQEDSAVYLCASSLETSNPPGELFFGEGSRLTVL.

The table lists this clone with a count of one. The chain joins TRBV11-1 to TRBJ2-5, with a weak D call TRBD2 (5 bases). The germline V gene has CDR1 SGHAT and CDR2 FQDESV (reference sequence). This CDR3 has 12 residues. The V end was cut by 1 base, the J end by 7 bases, with 7 bases between. The DNA of the CDR3 is TGTGCCAGCAGCTTAGAGGCGGGGACCCAGTACTTC. The encoded protein is CASSLEAGTQYF.

This clone came up many times. The chain combines TRBV19 with TRBJ2-7, with TRBD1 identical over 9 bases. The germline CDR1 and CDR2 sequences are LNHDA and SQIVND (reference sequence). CDR3 length: 12 residues. Losses at the gene ends were 7 bases for V and 13 bases for J; bases not matched to a gene: 11. This CDR3 is CASTQRDRASYV. DNA of the CDR3: TGTGCCAGTACCCAGCGGGACAGGGCATCCTACGTC.

The CDR3 DNA reads as TGCGCCAGCACCCCAGGCTCAGATTATGGCTACACCTTC. As protein: CASTPGSDYGYTF. The gene calls are TRBV5-1 and TRBJ1-2; D unresolved. Germline loops: CDR1 SGHRS, CDR2 YFSETQ. The CDR3 has 13 residues. Trimming took 6 bases from V and 5 from J, leaving 14 bases between them.

The chain employs TRBV18 and TRBJ2-2; 8 bases are shared with TRBD1. The length of the CDR3 is 15 residues. Trimming cost V 5 bases and J 6 bases; bases outside gene matches: 8. Germline CDR1 reads KGHSH; CDR2 reads LQKENI. The chain's CDR3 is CASSSDRVGAGELFF. CDR3 bases: TGTGCCAGCTCATCGGACAGGGTTGGGGCCGGGGAGCTGTTTTTT. Variable domain in full (rest from reference TRBV18 and TRBJ2-2): NAGVMQNPRHLVRRRGQEARLRCSPMKGHSHVYWYRQLPEEGLKFMVYLQKENIIDESGMPKERFSAEFPKEGPSILRIQQVVRGDSAAYFCASSSDRVGAGELFFGEGSRLTVL.

The V and J genes are TRBV21-1 and TRBJ2-2; the table's D call TRBD1 went unverified against the DNA. TRBV21-1 is assigned pseudogene status. CDR3 length: 18 residues. The CDR3 loop reads CASSKGYGTNFNTGELFF. The DNA for the CDR3 is TGTGCCAGCAGCAAAGGCTACGGGACAAACTTCAACACCGGGGAGCTGTTTTTT.

The chain carries TRBV5-1 and TRBJ1-4; D remains unclear. Germline CDR1 reads SGHRS; CDR2 reads YFSETQ. V lost 5 bases to trimming and J lost 4 bases, with 9 bases between them. The CDR3 is 13 amino acids. CDR3: CASRGGINEKLFF. DNA of the CDR3: TGCGCCAGCAGAGGAGGGATTAATGAAAAACTGTTTTTT.

This chain links TRBV19 with TRBJ1-1; D unclear. The CDR3 is 14 residues long. V lost 5 bases, J lost 3 bases, and 13 bases lay in between. CDR1 LNHDA and CDR2 SQIVND come from the germline V gene (reference sequence). CDR3 DNA: TGTGCCAGTAGTCGCGGGTTGGCGGACACTGAAGCTTTCTTT. This encodes CASSRGLADTEAFF.

The chain recombines TRBV29-1 with TRBJ1-6; D is unclear. CDR3 length: 13 residues. In germline, CDR1 is SQVTM, CDR2 ANQGSEA. V was cut by 5 bases and J by 10 bases, with 15 bases left in between. CDR3 in DNA: TGCAGCGTTCAGGAACAGACATTCTCACCCCTCCACTTT. This gives the protein CSVQEQTFSPLHF.

The V gene is TRBV7-2, the J gene TRBJ1-5, with TRBD1 matching 7 bases. CDR3 size: 15 residues. Germline V CDR1 and CDR2: SGHTA, FQGNSA. The J segment lost 7 bases and the V segment lost 5 bases, leaving 11 bases of the junction unmatched. CDR3 sequence: CASSGHRQGRQPQHF. CDR3 bases: TGTGCCAGCAGCGGACATCGACAGGGCCGGCAGCCCCAGCATTTT.

This chain uses TRBV7-8 with TRBJ1-5; possibly TRBD1 for D (5 bases). V was clipped by 0 bases and J by 6 bases, with 9 bases between them. The CDR3 extends over 14 amino acids. Per the germline V gene, CDR1 is SGHVS and CDR2 is FQNEAQ. CDR3 DNA sequence: TGTGCCAGCAGCTTAGCAGGGGAGGGTCAGCCCCAGCATTTT. It is translated as CASSLAGEGQPQHF.

In the case of this clone: A junction boundary mismatches the germline segment, possibly from a read error. The J gene is TRBJ2-3, the V gene TRBV11-3, with D possibly being TRBD1 (6 bases). The CDR3 consists of 12 residues. Germline V lookup: CDR1 SGHNT, CDR2 YENEEA. The CDR3 nucleotides are TGTGCCAGCAGCTTAGAGGACAGAAGCTTAAGTTTT. This gives the protein CASSLEDRSLSF.

The chain joins TRBV7-9 to TRBJ1-2; D gene unclear. V lost 5 bases to trimming and J lost 2 bases, with 6 bases between them. CDR3 length equals 12 residues. Germline V gene lookup returns CDR1 SEHNR and CDR2 FQNEAQ (reference sequence). The CDR3 DNA follows: TGTGCCAGCAGCAGAGAGAACTATGGCTACACCTTC. Translated, it gives CASSRENYGYTF.

This clone has just a few counts. The chain has TRBV18 and TRBJ1-1, with D possibly TRBD1 on 6 matching bases. The CDR3 contains 13 residues. The germline V gene encodes CDR1 KGHSH and CDR2 LQKENI. Trimming stripped 6 bases from V and 7 bases from J, with 15 bases between. CDR3 residues: CASSRGQTVEAFF. The DNA of the CDR3 is TGTGCCAGCTCTCGCGGACAGACGGTTGAAGCTTTCTTT.

The V gene is TRBV5-1, the J gene TRBJ2-7; D uncertain. Trimming cost V 3 bases and J 2 bases, with 12 bases left between them. Germline V gene data show CDR1 as SGHRS and CDR2 as YFSETQ. CDR3 size: 14 residues. The CDR3 nucleotides read TGCGCCAGCAGCTCCCCGACAACCCCCTACGAGCAGTACTTC. It specifies CASSSPTTPYEQYF. The whole variable domain, remainder taken from reference TRBV5-1 and TRBJ2-7, is KAGVTQTPRYLIKTRGQQVTLSCSPISGHRSVSWYQQTPGQGLQFLFEYFSETQRNKGNFPGRFSGRQFSNSRSEMNVSTLELGDSALYLCASSSPTTPYEQYFGPGTRLTVT.

This rearrangement joins TRBV19 to TRBJ1-3; TRBD1 matches at 8 bases. The CDR3 runs to 14 residues. The germline V gene has CDR1 LNHDA and CDR2 SQIVND (reference sequence). The trim removed 9 bases at V and 1 base at J, leaving 5 bases unmatched. CDR3 sequence reads: CASDRGISGNTIYF. The CDR3 bases are TGTGCCAGCGACAGGGGCATTTCTGGAAACACCATATATTTT.

The table lists this clone with a count of one. The chain carries TRBV3-1 (or the pseudogene TRBV3-2) and TRBJ1-2; 10 positions match TRBD1. This CDR3 comprises 14 residues. V shed 2 bases and J 8 bases; nucleotides not matched to a gene: 5. Germline lookup yields CDR1 LGHDT and CDR2 YNNKEL (reference sequence). DNA of the CDR3: TGTGCCAGCAGCCAAACTGGGACAGGGGAAGGCTACACCTTC. This sequence encodes CASSQTGTGEGYTF.

The CDR3 region has the DNA TGTGCCAGCAGCTCAACAGGGGTCTATGGCTACACCTTC. Residues: CASSSTGVYGYTF. This chain connects TRBV28 to TRBJ1-2, with 7 positions matching TRBD1. Trimming removed 6 bases from V and 4 bases from J; junction bases left unmatched: 5. Germline CDR1 is MDHEN and CDR2 is SYDVKM. CDR3 length: 13 amino acids.

This clone appeared a single time. The chain combines TRBV11-2 with TRBJ1-2, with 8 bases that match TRBD1. CDR3 length equals 13 residues. CDR1 is SGHAT, CDR2 FQNNGV, per germline. J lost 7 bases, V lost 5 bases, and 6 bases had no gene match. The CDR3 loop is CASSPDRAAGYTF. The CDR3 region has the DNA TGTGCCAGCAGCCCGGACAGGGCGGCTGGCTACACCTTC.

J is TRBJ2-1 and V is TRBV9, with 14 bases identical to TRBD2. The CDR3 has 19 residues. V gave up 4 bases and J gave up 0 bases; unmatched junction bases: 9. The germline gives CDR1 SGDLS, CDR2 YYNGEE. The CDR3 region is CASSLGLAGGFSSYNEQFF. CDR3 coding DNA: TGTGCCAGCAGCCTCGGACTAGCGGGGGGCTTCAGCTCCTACAATGAGCAGTTCTTC.

The chain employs TRBV5-8 and TRBJ1-1; 7 bases map to TRBD1. Germline V gene sequence: CDR1 SGHTS, CDR2 YDEGEE. The junction had 0 bases not matched to a gene; V was cut back by 0 bases and J by 1 base. The CDR3 sequence is 14 residues long. The CDR3 here is CASSLGTGNTEAFF. The CDR3 nucleotides read TGTGCCAGCAGCTTGGGGACAGGGAACACTGAAGCTTTCTTT.

This chain joins TRBV9 and TRBJ2-3; 10 nucleotides line up with TRBD2. Per the germline V gene, CDR1 is SGDLS and CDR2 is YYNGEE. The CDR3 loop spans 16 amino acids. The J segment lost 0 bases and the V segment lost 1 base, leaving 2 bases of the junction unmatched. CDR3 sequence (DNA): TGTGCCAGCAGCGTATTAGCGGGGGGAAGCACAGATACGCAGTATTTT. Translated, it gives CASSVLAGGSTDTQYF.

The chain joins TRBV19 to TRBJ1-1, with D unclear. In germline, CDR1 is LNHDA, CDR2 SQIVND (reference sequence). The length of the CDR3 is 15 residues. The V and J ends lost 3 bases and 0 bases respectively, with 11 bases between them. DNA for the CDR3: TGTGCCAGTAGTATCCAATCATCCATGAACACTGAAGCTTTCTTT. Amino acid sequence: CASSIQSSMNTEAFF.

This clone has just a few counts. V and J are TRBV7-6 and TRBJ1-6, with 7 nucleotides matching TRBD1. Germline loops: CDR1 SGHVS, CDR2 FNYEAQ. V trimming: 5 bases; J trimming: 0 bases; junction bases outside the gene matches: 7. The CDR3 totals 17 residues. The DNA of the CDR3 is TGTGCCAGCAGCCCGCAACAGGGGCTCTCCTATAATTCACCCCTCCACTTT. This gives the protein CASSPQQGLSYNSPLHF. Based on the CDR3 plus reference TRBV7-6 and TRBJ1-6, the full variable domain is GAGVSQSPRYKVTKRGQDVALRCDPISGHVSLYWYRQALGQGPEFLTYFNYEAQQDKSGLPNDRFSAERPEGSISTLTIQRTEQRDSAMYRCASSPQQGLSYNSPLHFGNGTRLTVT.